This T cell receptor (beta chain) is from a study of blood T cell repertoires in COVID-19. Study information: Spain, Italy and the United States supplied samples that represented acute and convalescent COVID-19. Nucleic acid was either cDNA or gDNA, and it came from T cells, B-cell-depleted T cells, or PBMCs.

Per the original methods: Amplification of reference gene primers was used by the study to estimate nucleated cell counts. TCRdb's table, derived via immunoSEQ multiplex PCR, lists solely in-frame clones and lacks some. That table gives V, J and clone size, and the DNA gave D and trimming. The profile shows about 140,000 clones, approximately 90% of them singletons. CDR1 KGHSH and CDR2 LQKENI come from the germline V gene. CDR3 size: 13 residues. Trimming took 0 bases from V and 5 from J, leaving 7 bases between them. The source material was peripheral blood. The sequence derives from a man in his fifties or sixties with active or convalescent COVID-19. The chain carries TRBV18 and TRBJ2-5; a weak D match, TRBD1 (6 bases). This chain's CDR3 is CASSPPRGETQYF. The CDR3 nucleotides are TGTGCCAGCTCACCACCGAGGGGGGAGACCCAGTACTTC.